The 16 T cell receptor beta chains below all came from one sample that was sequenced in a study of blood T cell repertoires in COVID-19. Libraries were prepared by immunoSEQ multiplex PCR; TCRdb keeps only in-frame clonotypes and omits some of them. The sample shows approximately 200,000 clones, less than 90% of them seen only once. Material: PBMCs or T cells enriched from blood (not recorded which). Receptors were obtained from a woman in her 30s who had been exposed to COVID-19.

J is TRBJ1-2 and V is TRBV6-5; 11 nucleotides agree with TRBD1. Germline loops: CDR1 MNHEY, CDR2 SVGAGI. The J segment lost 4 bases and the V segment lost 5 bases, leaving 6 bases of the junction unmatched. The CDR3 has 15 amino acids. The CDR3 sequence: CASSHRDRGGYGYTF. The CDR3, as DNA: TGTGCCAGCAGTCACCGGGACAGGGGGGGCTATGGCTACACCTTC.

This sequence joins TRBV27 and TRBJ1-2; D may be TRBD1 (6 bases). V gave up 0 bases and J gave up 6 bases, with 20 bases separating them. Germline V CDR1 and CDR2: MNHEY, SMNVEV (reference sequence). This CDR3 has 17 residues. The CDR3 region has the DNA TGTGCCAGCAGTTTATCGTTCCCGGCAGGGGTAAAAAATGGCTACACCTTC. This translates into CASSLSFPAGVKNGYTF.

The CDR3 here is CASSQGDTGYEQYF. The CDR3 DNA follows: TGCGCCAGCAGCCAAGGGGACACTGGCTACGAGCAGTACTTC. V and J are TRBV4-1 and TRBJ2-7; a possible D gene is TRBD1 (6 bases). CDR3 size: 14 residues. V dropped 1 base and J dropped 3 bases, with 10 bases sitting between them. Germline CDR1 MGHRA, CDR2 YSYEKL.

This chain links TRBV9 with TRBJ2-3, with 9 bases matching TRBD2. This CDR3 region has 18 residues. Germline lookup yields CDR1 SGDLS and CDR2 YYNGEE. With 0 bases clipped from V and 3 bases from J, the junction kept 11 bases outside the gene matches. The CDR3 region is CASSVEGSGGSWTDTQYF. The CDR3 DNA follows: TGTGCCAGCAGCGTAGAAGGTAGCGGGGGTAGCTGGACAGATACGCAGTATTTT.

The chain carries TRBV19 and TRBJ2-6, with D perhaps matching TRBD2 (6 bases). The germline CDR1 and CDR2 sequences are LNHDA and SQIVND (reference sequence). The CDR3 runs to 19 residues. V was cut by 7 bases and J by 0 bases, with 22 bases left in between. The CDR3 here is CASTAWGTEGFSGANVLTF. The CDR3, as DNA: TGTGCCAGTACGGCCTGGGGGACTGAAGGGTTCTCTGGGGCCAACGTCCTGACTTTC.

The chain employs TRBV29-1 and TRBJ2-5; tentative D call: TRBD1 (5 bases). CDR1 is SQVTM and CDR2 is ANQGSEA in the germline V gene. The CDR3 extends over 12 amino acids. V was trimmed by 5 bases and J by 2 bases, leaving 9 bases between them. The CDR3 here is CSVRQNQETQYF. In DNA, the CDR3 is TGCAGCGTTCGACAGAATCAAGAGACCCAGTACTTC.

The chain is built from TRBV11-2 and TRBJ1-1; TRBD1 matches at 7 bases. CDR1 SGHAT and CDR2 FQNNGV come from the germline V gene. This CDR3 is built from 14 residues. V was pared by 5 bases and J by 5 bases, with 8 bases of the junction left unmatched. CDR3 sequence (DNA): TGTGCCAGCAGCCCTCGACAGGGTCCAACTGAAGCTTTCTTT. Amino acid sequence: CASSPRQGPTEAFF.

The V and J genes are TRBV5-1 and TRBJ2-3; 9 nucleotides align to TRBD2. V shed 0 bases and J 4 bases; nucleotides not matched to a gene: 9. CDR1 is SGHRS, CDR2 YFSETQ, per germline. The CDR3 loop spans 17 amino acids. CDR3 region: CASSLAAGTSMSDTQYF. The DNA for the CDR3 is TGCGCCAGCAGCTTGGCCGCGGGGACTAGCATGTCAGATACGCAGTATTTT.

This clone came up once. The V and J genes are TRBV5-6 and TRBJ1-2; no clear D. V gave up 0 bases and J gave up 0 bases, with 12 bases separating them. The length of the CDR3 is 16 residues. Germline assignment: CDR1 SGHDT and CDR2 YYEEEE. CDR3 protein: CASSLAAAFSNYGYTF. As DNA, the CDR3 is TGTGCCAGCAGCTTGGCCGCGGCCTTTTCTAACTATGGCTACACCTTC. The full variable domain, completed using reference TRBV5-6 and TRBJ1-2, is DAGVTQSPTHLIKTRGQQVTLRCSPKSGHDTVSWYQQALGQGPQFIFQYYEEEERQRGNFPDRFSGHQFPNYSSELNVNALLLGDSALYLCASSLAAAFSNYGYTFGSGTRLTVV.

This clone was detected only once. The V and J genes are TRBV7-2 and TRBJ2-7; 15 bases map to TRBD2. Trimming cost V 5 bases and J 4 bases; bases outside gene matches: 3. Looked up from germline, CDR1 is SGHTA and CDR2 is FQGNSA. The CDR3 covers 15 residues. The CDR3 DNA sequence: TGTGCCAGCAGCGGGGGACTAGCGGGGGGATACGAGCAGTACTTC. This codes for CASSGGLAGGYEQYF.

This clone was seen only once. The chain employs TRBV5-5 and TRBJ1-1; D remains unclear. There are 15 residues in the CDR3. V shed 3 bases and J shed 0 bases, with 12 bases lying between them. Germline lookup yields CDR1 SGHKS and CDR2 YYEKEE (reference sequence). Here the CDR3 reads CASSSNPGVNTEAFF. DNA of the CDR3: TGTGCCAGCAGCTCGAATCCCGGGGTGAACACTGAAGCTTTCTTT. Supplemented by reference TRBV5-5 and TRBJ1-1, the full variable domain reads DAGVTQSPTHLIKTRGQQVTLRCSPISGHKSVSWYQQVLGQGPQFIFQYYEKEERGRGNFPDRFSARQFPNYSSELNVNALLLGDSALYLCASSSNPGVNTEAFFGQGTRLTVV.

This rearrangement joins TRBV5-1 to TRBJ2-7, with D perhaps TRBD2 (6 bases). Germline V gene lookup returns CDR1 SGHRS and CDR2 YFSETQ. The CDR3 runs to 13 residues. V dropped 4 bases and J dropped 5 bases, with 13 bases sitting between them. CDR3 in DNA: TGCGCCAGCAGCCTTCGGGGAGGCCACGAGCAGTACTTC. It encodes CASSLRGGHEQYF.

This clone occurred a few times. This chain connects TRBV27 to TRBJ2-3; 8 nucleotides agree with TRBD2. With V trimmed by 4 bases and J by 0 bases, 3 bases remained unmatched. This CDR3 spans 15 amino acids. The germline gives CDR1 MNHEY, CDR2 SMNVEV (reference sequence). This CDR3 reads CASSSQRGSTDTQYF. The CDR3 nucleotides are TGTGCCAGCAGTTCCCAGCGGGGGAGCACAGATACGCAGTATTTT.

CDR3 DNA: TGTGCCAGCAGCTTAGCGACAGATAGCTGGGAGACCCAGTACTTC. It is translated as CASSLATDSWETQYF. The V call is TRBV7-8, the J call TRBJ2-5; TRBD1 might be the D (5 bases). The CDR3 runs 15 residues. V was shortened by 0 bases and J by 5 bases, with 13 bases between the two germline ends. The germline V gene encodes CDR1 SGHVS and CDR2 FQNEAQ.

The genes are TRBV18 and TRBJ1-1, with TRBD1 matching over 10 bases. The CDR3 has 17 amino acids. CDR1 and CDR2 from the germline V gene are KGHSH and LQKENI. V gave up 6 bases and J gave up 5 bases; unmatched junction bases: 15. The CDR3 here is CASSFRVTGGLGTEAFF. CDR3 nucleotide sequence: TGTGCCAGCTCCTTTCGGGTGACAGGGGGCTTGGGGACTGAAGCTTTCTTT.

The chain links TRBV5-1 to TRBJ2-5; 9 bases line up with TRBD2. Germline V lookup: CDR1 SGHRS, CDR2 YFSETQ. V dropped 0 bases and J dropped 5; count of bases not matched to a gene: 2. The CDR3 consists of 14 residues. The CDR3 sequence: CASSLEAGGETQYF. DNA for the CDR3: TGCGCCAGCAGCTTGGAGGCGGGAGGGGAGACCCAGTACTTC.